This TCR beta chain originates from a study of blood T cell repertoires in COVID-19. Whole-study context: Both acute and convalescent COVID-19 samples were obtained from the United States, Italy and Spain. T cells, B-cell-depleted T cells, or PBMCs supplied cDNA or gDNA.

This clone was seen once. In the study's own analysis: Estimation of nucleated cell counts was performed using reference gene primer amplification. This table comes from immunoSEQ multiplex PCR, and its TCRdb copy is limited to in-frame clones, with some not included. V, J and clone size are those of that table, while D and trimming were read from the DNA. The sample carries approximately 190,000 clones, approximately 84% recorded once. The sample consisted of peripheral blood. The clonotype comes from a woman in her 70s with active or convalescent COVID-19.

CDR3 sequence (DNA): TGTGCCAGCAGCTCCAGGGTGTACGATGAGCAGTTCTTC. The encoded protein is CASSSRVYDEQFF. The chain has TRBV7-3 and TRBJ2-1, with D possibly TRBD1 on 5 matching bases. Germline loops: CDR1 SGHTA, CDR2 FQGTGA. The CDR3 is 13 residues long. The V and J ends lost 4 bases and 8 bases respectively, with 12 bases between them. The full variable domain, rest sourced from reference TRBV7-3 and TRBJ2-1, is GAGVSQTPSNKVTEKGKYVELRCDPISGHTALYWYRQSLGQGPEFLIYFQGTGAADDSGLPNDRFFAVRPEGSVSTLKIQRTERGDSAVYLCASSSRVYDEQFFGPGTRLTVL.